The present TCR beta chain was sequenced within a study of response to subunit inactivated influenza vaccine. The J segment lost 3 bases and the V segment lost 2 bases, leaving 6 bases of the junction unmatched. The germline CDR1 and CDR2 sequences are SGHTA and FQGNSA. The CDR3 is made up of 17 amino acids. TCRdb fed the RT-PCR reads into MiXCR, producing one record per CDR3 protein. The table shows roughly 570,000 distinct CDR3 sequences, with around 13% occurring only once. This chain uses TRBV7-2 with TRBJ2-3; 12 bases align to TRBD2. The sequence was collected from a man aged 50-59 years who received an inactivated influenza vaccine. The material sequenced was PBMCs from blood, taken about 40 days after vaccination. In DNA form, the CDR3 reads TGTGCCAGCAGCTTATTCCCTAGCGGGAGGGGAACAGATACGCAGTATTTT. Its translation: CASSLFPSGRGTDTQYF.